The 20 T cell receptor beta chains below all came from one sample that was sequenced in a study of T-cell reconstitution after alpha-beta-depleted transplantation in children. During its preparation, the TCRbeta library received unique molecular identifiers. TCRdb independently ran MiXCR on the PCR reads; one entry per CDR3 protein. The table lists fewer than 350,000 distinct CDR3 sequences, over 9.5% of them singletons. Sequencing was performed on PBMCs, taken before TCRalphabeta/CD19-depleted stem cell transplant. The receptors come from a boy in the first two years of life with acute myeloid leukemia, due to receive a stem cell transplant.

Many counts were recorded for this clonotype. The chain joins TRBV12-3 or TRBV12-4 to TRBJ2-6; D may correspond to TRBD1 or TRBD2 (6 bases each). The CDR3 contains 15 residues. V was clipped by 4 bases and J by 2 bases, with 9 bases between them. The DNA of the CDR3 is TGTGCCAGCAGTTACGGGGGCCCTGGGGCCAACGTCCTGACTTTC. It encodes CASSYGGPGANVLTF.

The table lists this clonotype with many counts. The chain has TRBV12-3 or TRBV12-4 and TRBJ2-2, with 8 bases fitting TRBD2. The CDR3 sequence is 16 residues long. Unmatched junction bases numbered 7, after V lost 7 bases and J lost 0 bases. The CDR3, as DNA: TGTGCCAGCACCTTCGCGGGACTAGCGAACACCGGGGAGCTGTTTTTT. Protein product: CASTFAGLANTGELFF.

There are many counts of this clonotype. The J gene is TRBJ2-1, the V gene TRBV12-5; TRBD2 might be the D (7 bases). This CDR3 spans 18 amino acids. From germline, CDR1 is LGHNT and CDR2 FRNRAP. Between the trimmed V and J ends, which lost 2 bases and 2 bases, there was a span of 19 bases. In DNA form, the CDR3 reads TGTGCTAGTGGTTTGACCCCATTTAGGGGGGGTACCTACAATGAGCAGTTCTTC. It is translated as CASGLTPFRGGTYNEQFF.

The sample holds many counts of this clonotype. The V gene is TRBV6-1, the J gene TRBJ2-7, with a possible D match to TRBD1 (5 bases). This CDR3 spans 14 amino acids. CDR1 and CDR2 (germline): MNHNS, SASEGT. Trimming took 4 bases from V and 3 from J, leaving 13 bases between them. CDR3 sequence reads: CASSGQGRIYEQYF. The CDR3 region has the DNA TGTGCCAGCAGTGGGCAGGGAAGGATCTACGAGCAGTACTTC.

This clonotype was counted many times. The genes are TRBV28 and TRBJ1-6; the D gene is possibly TRBD1 (6 bases). Germline V CDR1 and CDR2: MDHEN, SYDVKM. This CDR3 has 15 amino acids. Trimming pared 1 base from V and 8 bases from J, leaving 12 bases between. The CDR3 nucleotides read TGTGCCAGCAGTTTATCAGGGGTACGGGATTCACCCCTCCACTTT. Protein sequence: CASSLSGVRDSPLHF. Based on the CDR3 plus reference TRBV28 and TRBJ1-6, the full variable domain is DVKVTQSSRYLVKRTGEKVFLECVQDMDHENMFWYRQDPGLGLRLIYFSYDVKMKEKGDIPEGYSVSREKKERFSLILESASTNQTSMYLCASSLSGVRDSPLHFGNGTRLTVT.

V is TRBV5-1 and J is TRBJ2-7, with TRBD1 matching over 9 bases. Germline lookup yields CDR1 SGHRS and CDR2 YFSETQ. V lost 4 bases, J lost 2 bases, and 7 bases stayed unmatched. This CDR3 contains 15 residues. CDR3 DNA: TGCGCCAGCAGCCCCCGACAGGGGGGTGCCTACGAGCAGTACTTC. Translated: CASSPRQGGAYEQYF.

Concerning this clonotype: A much larger clone differs by one base, so this may be a read error. The J gene is TRBJ2-2, the V gene TRBV5-5; possible D gene TRBD2, 5 bases. Germline assignment: CDR1 SGHKS and CDR2 YYEKEE (reference sequence). CDR3 length equals 15 residues. CDR3 region: CASSLGVSDTGELYF. Written as DNA, the CDR3 is TGTGCCAGCAGCTTGGGCGTCAGTGACACCGGGGAGCTGTATTTT.

This clonotype was recorded many times. The chain uses TRBV27 and TRBJ2-1, with 9 bases identical to TRBD1. CDR1 and CDR2 (germline): MNHEY, SMNVEV (reference sequence). J was trimmed by 3 bases and V by 4 bases; bases with no gene match: 10. CDR3 length equals 17 residues. The CDR3: CASSWNPGQGFYNEQFF. The CDR3 DNA is TGTGCCAGCAGTTGGAATCCGGGACAGGGTTTCTACAATGAGCAGTTCTTC.

This clonotype appeared many times. The V gene is TRBV28, the J gene TRBJ1-2; 11 bases fit TRBD1. Trimming took 7 bases from V and 7 from J; bases not matched to a gene: 8. This CDR3 is built from 14 residues. Per germline, CDR1 MDHEN and CDR2 SYDVKM. For the CDR3, the DNA is TGTGCCAGCATCAGGGACAGGGGGGTTGCTGGCTACACCTTC. Translating it yields CASIRDRGVAGYTF.

On this clonotype: A read error is possible here, since a much larger clone lies one base away. This chain links TRBV11-2 with TRBJ2-7, with D tentatively TRBD1 (5 bases). The CDR3 is 18 residues long. The ends were cut back, 1 base at V and 4 bases at J, with 23 bases in the middle. The germline V gene has CDR1 SGHAT and CDR2 FQNNGV. In DNA, the CDR3 is TGTGCCAGCAGCTTAGTGTCCAGCTGGGGCTATTCCGGGTACGAGCAGTACTTC. This codes for CASSLVSSWGYSGYEQYF. Complete variable domain (other parts from reference TRBV11-2 and TRBJ2-7): EAGVAQSPRYKIIEKRQSVAFWCNPISGHATLYWYQQILGQGPKLLIQFQNNGVVDDSQLPKDRFSAERLKGVDSTLKIQPAKLEDSAVYLCASSLVSSWGYSGYEQYFGPGTRLTVT.

J is TRBJ2-2 and V is TRBV7-9; 7 positions agree with TRBD2. J was trimmed by 3 bases and V by 4 bases; bases with no gene match: 2. Germline V CDR1 and CDR2: SEHNR, FQNEAQ (reference sequence). This CDR3 has 14 amino acids. The CDR3 here is CASSWDYYTGELFF. In DNA form, the CDR3 reads TGTGCCAGCAGCTGGGACTACTACACCGGGGAGCTGTTTTTT.

Regarding this clonotype: Since a much larger clone is just one base distant, this may be a read error. The chain recombines TRBV7-6 with TRBJ2-1; 11 bases align to TRBD1. CDR1 SGHVS and CDR2 FNYEAQ come from the germline V gene. The CDR3 has 15 residues. The CDR3 loop is CARSSGQGAYNEQFF. CDR3 DNA sequence: TGTGCCCGCAGCTCGGGACAGGGGGCCTACAATGAGCAGTTCTTC. Variable domain in full (rest from reference TRBV7-6 and TRBJ2-1): GAGVSQSPRYKVTKRGQDVALRCDPISGHVSLYWYRQALGQGPEFLTYFNYEAQQDKSGLPNDRFSAERPEGSISTLTIQRTEQRDSAMYRCARSSGQGAYNEQFFGPGTRLTVL.

Only a few counts were recorded for this clonotype. The chain links TRBV7-9 to TRBJ1-4; no clear D. Germline V CDR1 and CDR2: SEHNR, FQNEAQ (reference sequence). The germline V and J ends were trimmed by 3 bases and 7 bases, with 6 bases remaining between them. This CDR3 region has 12 residues. The CDR3 bases are TGTGCCAGCAGCTTTGGGTCTGAAAAACTGTTTTTT. This translates into CASSFGSEKLFF.

This clonotype showed up many times. The V call is TRBV28, the J call TRBJ1-5, with D uncertain. In germline, CDR1 is MDHEN, CDR2 SYDVKM. V was trimmed by 2 bases and J by 0 bases, leaving 8 bases between them. CDR3 length: 15 amino acids. This CDR3 reads CASSLQFYSNQPQHF. For the CDR3, the DNA is TGTGCCAGCAGTTTACAGTTTTATAGCAATCAGCCCCAGCATTTT.

The chain uses TRBV19 and TRBJ2-7; TRBD1 agrees at 10 bases. The germline gives CDR1 LNHDA, CDR2 SQIVND (reference sequence). Losses at the gene ends were 6 bases for V and 1 base for J; bases not matched to a gene: 6. This CDR3 is built from 15 residues. The CDR3 bases are TGTGCCAGTAGGATGACAGGGGGCCTTTCCTACGAGCAGTACTTC. It specifies CASRMTGGLSYEQYF.

The table lists this clonotype with many counts. The rearrangement links TRBV6-5 to TRBJ1-4; D possibly corresponds to TRBD1 (5 bases). This CDR3 has 15 amino acids. Trimming removed 5 bases at V and 3 bases at J, with 13 bases between. CDR1 is MNHEY, CDR2 SVGAGI, per germline. The CDR3 sequence is CASSHPGKSNEKLFF. The DNA for the CDR3 is TGTGCCAGCAGTCACCCAGGGAAGTCTAATGAAAAACTGTTTTTT.

This clonotype was detected many times. The chain recombines TRBV5-4 with TRBJ2-5; 12 bases line up with TRBD2. The junction had 7 bases not matched to a gene; V was cut back by 5 bases and J by 5 bases. The CDR3 loop spans 15 amino acids. The germline gives CDR1 SGHNT, CDR2 YYREEE (reference sequence). CDR3 nucleotides: TGTGCCAGCAGTGGACTAGCGGGATTCCCCGAGACCCAGTACTTC. It yields the protein CASSGLAGFPETQYF.

The table lists this clonotype with many counts. This chain joins TRBV6-5 and TRBJ2-1; weak D call: TRBD2 (6 bases). V gave up 8 bases and J gave up 0 bases, with 11 bases separating them. Germline lookup yields CDR1 MNHEY and CDR2 SVGAGI. The CDR3 extends over 14 amino acids. This CDR3 reads CASAGGSSYNEQFF. CDR3 nucleotide sequence: TGTGCCAGCGCTGGGGGGAGCTCCTACAATGAGCAGTTCTTC.

This clonotype was detected only a few times. This chain connects TRBV7-9 to TRBJ2-7, with D maybe TRBD1 (5 bases). The V end lost 1 base, the J end lost 7 bases, and 11 bases lay between the germline ends. CDR3 size: 13 residues. Germline V lookup: CDR1 SEHNR, CDR2 FQNEAQ (reference sequence). The CDR3 here is CASSLVRAREQYF. The CDR3 DNA sequence: TGTGCCAGCAGCTTAGTCAGGGCTCGGGAGCAGTACTTC. Full variable domain (remainder filled in from reference TRBV7-9 and TRBJ2-7): DTGVSQNPRHKITKRGQNVTFRCDPISEHNRLYWYRQTLGQGPEFLTYFQNEAQLEKSRLLSDRFSAERPKGSFSTLEIQRTEQGDSAMYLCASSLVRAREQYFGPGTRLTVT.

The table lists this clonotype with many counts. The chain recombines TRBV20-1 with TRBJ2-1, with TRBD2 matching 8 bases. The CDR3 covers 14 residues. The germline V gene has CDR1 DFQATT and CDR2 SNEGSKA (reference sequence). The CDR3 sequence is CSAPGYTGGGEQFF. The CDR3 region has the DNA TGCAGCGCTCCGGGCTACACGGGAGGGGGTGAGCAGTTCTTC.